The next 21 T cell receptor beta chains were all read from a single sample in a study of tumor-infiltrating lymphocytes in primary liver carcinoma. Production of TCR beta cDNA used around 0.45 ug total RNA together with a constant-region primer. The TCR beta library was amplified through three nested multiplex PCR rounds in a modified ARM-PCR procedure. Primers for the first two PCR rounds were TRBV1-TRBV30 forward primers and a C-beta reverse primer (approximately 9 cycles per round). TCRdb recomputed calls from the multiplex PCR reads with MiXCR, one row per CDR3 protein. This table holds under 130,000 distinct CDR3 sequences, 80% to 85% found once. Starting material for RNA and DNA co-extraction consisted of about 19-32 mg of unsorted bulk tissue. Sequenced material: liver tumor tissue from sampling region 3. Sample subset: tumor region T3, left-lateral pole. These receptors came from a man aged 35-49 years with primary liver carcinoma and hepatitis B virus infection.

Of note for this clonotype: One end of the junction does not line up with germline, which may come from a read error. This chain joins TRBV4-2 and TRBJ2-7; a possible D gene is TRBD2 (5 bases). Looked up from germline, CDR1 is LGHNA and CDR2 is YNFKEQ. This CDR3 has 15 amino acids. The CDR3 sequence is CARSPSWGEVHDQYF. The CDR3 region has the DNA TGTGCCCGCAGCCCGAGTTGGGGAGAAGTGCACGATCAGTACTTC.

This clonotype has more than one count but fewer than ten. A read error is possible here, since a much larger clone lies one base away. The chain employs TRBV5-1 and TRBJ1-1; possible D gene TRBD1, 6 bases. The CDR3 sequence is 13 residues long. Germline CDR1 SGHRS, CDR2 YFSETQ. CDR3 in amino acids: CASNKGGADEASF. CDR3 bases: TGCGCCAGCAACAAGGGGGGGGCGGATGAAGCTTCCTTT.

Note on this clonotype: Mismatch with germline at one junction end may stem from a read error. This rearrangement joins TRBV14 to TRBJ2-1; 7 positions match TRBD2. This CDR3 has 16 amino acids. Germline lookup yields CDR1 SGHDN and CDR2 FVKESK. As DNA, the CDR3 is TGTGCCAGCAGTGCCGCAGCGGGATGGGTCAACAATGTGCAGTTCTTC. It yields the protein CASSAAAGWVNNVQFF. The full variable domain, its missing parts supplied by reference TRBV14 and TRBJ2-1, is EAGVTQFPSHSVIEKGQTVTLRCDPISGHDNLYWYRRVMGKEIKFLLHFVKESKQDESGMPNNRFLAERTGGTYSTLKVQPAELEDSGVYFCASSAAAGWVNNVQFFGPGTRLTVL.

This clonotype has ten or more counts. The CDR3 sequence is CASSGGGRNEQFF. The CDR3, as DNA: TGTGCCAGCAGTGGGGGGGGGAGGAATGAGCAGTTCTTC. The chain uses TRBV6-5 and TRBJ2-1; TRBD2 aligns across 7 bases. CDR1 and CDR2 from the germline V gene are MNHEY and SVGAGI. CDR3 size: 13 residues. V lost 5 bases to trimming and J lost 7 bases; unmatched junction nucleotides: 5.

The rearrangement uses TRBV4-1 and TRBJ2-7; D is uncertain. The CDR3 runs 12 residues. Trimming removed 6 bases at V and 3 bases at J, with 9 bases between. The germline CDR1 and CDR2 sequences are MGHRA and YSYEKL. In nucleotides, the CDR3 is TGCGCCAGCAGTCGAGCTGGCTACGAGCAGTACTTC. Amino acids: CASSRAGYEQYF.

Turning to this clonotype: A read error may account for a junction end that differs from germline. This rearrangement joins TRBV30 to TRBJ1-1; no clear D. The CDR3 spans 12 residues. Per the germline V gene, CDR1 is GTSNPN and CDR2 is SVGIG (reference sequence). CDR3 amino acids: CAWKGVNNEAFF. For the CDR3, the DNA is TGTGCCTGGAAAGGCGTTAACAATGAAGCTTTCTTT.

This clonotype is judged medium-sized. The chain joins TRBV29-1 to TRBJ1-1; 8 bases line up with TRBD1. The trim removed 7 bases at V and 3 bases at J, leaving 7 bases unmatched. The CDR3 is 13 amino acids. CDR1 and CDR2 from the germline V gene are SQVTM and ANQGSEA. The CDR3 is CSAGTGGDTEAFF. In nucleotides, the CDR3 is TGCAGCGCTGGGACAGGCGGCGACACTGAAGCTTTCTTT.

Note on this clonotype: A read error may account for a junction end that differs from germline. The chain uses TRBV11-2 and TRBJ2-6, with 10 bases fitting TRBD1. The germline V gene encodes CDR1 SGHAT and CDR2 FQNNGV. CDR3 size: 21 residues. The chain's CDR3 is CASSMGGDRGISISEANVLTF. In DNA form, the CDR3 reads TGTGCCAGCAGCATGGGGGGGGACAGGGGCATTTCCATCTCTGAGGCCAACGTCCTGACTTTC.

To note about this clonotype: The junction departs from germline at one end; a sequencing error may be responsible. The chain combines TRBV28 with TRBJ2-6; 8 positions agree with TRBD1. Germline-derived CDR1 and CDR2 are MDHEN and SYDVKM. The CDR3 has 18 amino acids. The CDR3 bases are TGTGCCAGCAGTCCGCCAGGACAGGGAGGCTTTGGGGCCAACGTCCTGGCTTTC. Its translation is CASSPPGQGGFGANVLAF. Variable domain in full (rest from reference TRBV28 and TRBJ2-6): DVKVTQSSRYLVKRTGEKVFLECVQDMDHENMFWYRQDPGLGLRLIYFSYDVKMKEKGDIPEGYSVSREKKERFSLILESASTNQTSMYLCASSPPGQGGFGANVLAFGAGSRLTVL.

In the case of this clonotype: As the CDR3 is not closed by the conserved phenylalanine or tryptophan, this likely results from a read error. The DNA is omitted, as the CDR3 cannot be located on it reliably, and the CDR3 follows TCRdb's listing. CDR3 protein: CASRVGVIYGYTL. The genes are TRBV6-5 and TRBJ1-2. Per the germline V gene, CDR1 is MNHEY and CDR2 is SVGAGI. Both ends counted, the CDR3 spans 13 residues.

Remarks on this clonotype: Since the CDR3 does not end with the conserved phenylalanine or tryptophan, this likely comes from a read error. The rearrangement links TRBV5-5 to TRBJ2-7; possibly TRBD2 for D (5 bases). V lost 4 bases and J lost 6, with 20 bases in between. Per the germline V gene, CDR1 is SGHKS and CDR2 is YYEKEE (reference sequence). This CDR3 region has 15 residues. The CDR3 nucleotides read TGTGCCAGCAGCCCAGCGGCAGTCCCCCTCTCCGAGCAGTACTTA. It is translated as CASSPAAVPLSEQYL.

A note on this clonotype: Germline is not matched at one junction end, which may reflect a read error. The chain uses TRBV11-1 and TRBJ2-4, with TRBD2 matching 11 bases. Germline values: CDR1 SGHAT, CDR2 FQDESV (reference sequence). The CDR3 totals 17 residues. The CDR3: CSSSYPETSGTKNIQYF. CDR3 nucleotide sequence: TGTTCCAGTAGCTATCCCGAGACTAGCGGGACCAAAAACATTCAGTACTTC.

This clonotype has a single count. At one of its ends the junction is not consistent with the germline gene, which may arise from a read error. The genes are TRBV29-1 and TRBJ2-1; D might be TRBD2 (6 bases). The CDR3 is 14 residues long. CDR1 is SQVTM, CDR2 ANQGSEA, per germline. The CDR3 sequence is CSVHPGRFLREQFF. CDR3 nucleotides: TGTAGCGTTCATCCAGGGAGGTTTTTGAGGGAGCAGTTCTTC.

This clonotype was counted ten times or more. The CDR3 spells CASSQGTGGDQPQHF. The DNA for the CDR3 is TGCGCCAGCAGCCAAGGGACAGGGGGCGATCAGCCCCAGCATTTT. This sequence joins TRBV4-1 and TRBJ1-5; TRBD1 agrees at 11 bases. This CDR3 comprises 15 residues. Trimming removed 1 base from V and 5 bases from J; junction bases left unmatched: 1. In germline, CDR1 is MGHRA, CDR2 YSYEKL.

The chain joins TRBV28 to TRBJ1-5, with 8 bases identical to TRBD1. There are 14 residues in the CDR3. Germline trimming cut 6 bases from V and 12 bases from J; bases unmatched to any gene: 13. The germline V gene has CDR1 MDHEN and CDR2 SYDVKM. In DNA form, the CDR3 reads TGTGCCAGCAGCCGTGGACAGGGAATGGAACACCAGCATTTT. Translation: CASSRGQGMEHQHF.

J is TRBJ2-7 and V is TRBV11-2; D may be TRBD2 (6 bases). Germline V CDR1 and CDR2: SGHAT, FQNNGV. This CDR3 spans 13 amino acids. Written as DNA, the CDR3 is TGTGTCAGTAGTTTAAGTGAGCGGGTCCAGCAGTACTTC. Residues: CVSSLSERVQQYF.

Comments on this clonotype: A read error may account for a junction end that differs from germline. The rearrangement uses TRBV5-1 and TRBJ2-3; 7 bases agree with TRBD1. The germline gives CDR1 SGHRS, CDR2 YFSETQ. The length of the CDR3 is 15 residues. This CDR3 reads CASTSARSWTGTQYF. CDR3 nucleotide sequence: TGCGCCAGCACCTCCGCCAGGAGCTGGACAGGTACGCAGTATTTT.

Comment on this clonotype: The junction shows a germline mismatch at one end, possibly a read error. The chain has TRBV9 and TRBJ1-4; 7 bases are a match to TRBD1. The V gene's germline CDR1 is SGDLS and CDR2 YYNGEE. The CDR3 totals 15 residues. CDR3 in DNA: TGTGTCAGCAGCGCTACAGGGGCCCGAGGGGAAAAACTGTTTTTT. This gives the protein CVSSATGARGEKLFF.

Concerning this clonotype itself: A junction boundary mismatches the germline segment, possibly from a read error. V is TRBV11-2 and J is TRBJ2-6; TRBD1 might be the D (5 bases). The CDR3 runs to 15 residues. Germline V gives CDR1 SGHAT, CDR2 FQNNGV. In DNA form, the CDR3 reads TGTGCCAGCCGGCGGCCGCGCTCTGGGGCCAACGTCCTAACTTTC. It translates to CASRRPRSGANVLTF.

Points on this clonotype: Germline is not matched at one junction end, which may reflect a read error. The CDR3 here is CCFGTSVANTGDLFF. In DNA, the CDR3 is TGCTGCTTTGGGACTAGCGTGGCGAACACGGGGGACCTGTTTTTT. The chain uses TRBV29-1 and TRBJ2-2; 10 nucleotides align to TRBD2. The CDR3 totals 15 residues. The germline V gene has CDR1 SQVTM and CDR2 ANQGSEA.

A remark on this clonotype: This is likely a read error, given that the CDR3 carries no conserved phenylalanine or tryptophan at its end. This chain links TRBV6-1 with TRBJ1-2; D gene uncertain. Germline V CDR1 and CDR2: MNHNS, SASEGT. The CDR3 extends over 14 amino acids. V lost 0 bases, J lost 7 bases, and 12 bases lay in between. The CDR3 DNA sequence: TGTGCCAGCAGTGAAGCAAGGCTACAACCTGGCTACACCCCC. This translates into CASSEARLQPGYTP.